One and the same sample provided the 15 T cell receptor beta chains below, sequenced in a study of T cells expressing NK-cell markers. TCRdb reanalyzed the 5' RACE reads, giving one entry per CDR3 protein sequence and no DNA. The repertoire shows 250,000 to 300,000 distinct CDR3 sequences; the top ten hold 0.39%. The sequenced sample was blood T cells: a sorted CD56 or NKG2C T cell subset, CD4+ or CD8+ T cells, or bulk PBMC T cells (not recorded which). These receptors were obtained from a man between 18 and 35 years old in good health.

The chain has TRBV12-3 or TRBV12-4 and TRBJ2-2; with no DNA, the TCRdb D assignment of TRBD2 cannot be verified. This CDR3 comprises 14 residues. CDR3 sequence: CASVLAGGTGELFF.

The J gene is TRBJ2-3, the V gene TRBV11-2. The CDR3 is made up of 16 amino acids. Germline CDR1 reads SGHAT; CDR2 reads FQNNGV. This chain's CDR3 is CASSLDPIGYTDTQYF.

CDR3 in amino acids: CASRYDRGHLPGTQYF. The chain employs TRBV6-5 and TRBJ2-5; with no DNA, the TCRdb D assignment of TRBD1 cannot be verified. Germline V CDR1 and CDR2: MNHEY, SVGAGI. This CDR3 is built from 16 residues.

V and J are TRBV10-3 and TRBJ2-5; TCRdb designates TRBD2, a call that cannot be tested without DNA. The CDR3 is made up of 16 amino acids. Germline loops: CDR1 ENHRY, CDR2 SYGVKD. The CDR3: CAISGASGGGRETQYF.

The chain links TRBV12-3 or TRBV12-4 to TRBJ2-7; TCRdb reports TRBD2, a call that lacks DNA to check it against. The CDR3 totals 17 residues. The CDR3 is CASSSALGRGLADEQYF.

This chain links TRBV9 with TRBJ2-7; TCRdb names TRBD2, which stays unverified in the absence of DNA. Looked up from germline, CDR1 is SGDLS and CDR2 is YYNGEE. This CDR3 has 14 residues. The CDR3 protein is CASSVEAGGYEQYF.

The chain carries TRBV2 and TRBJ2-2; without DNA, the TCRdb call of TRBD2 cannot be checked. This CDR3 is built from 16 residues. Germline CDR1 and CDR2: SNHLY and FYNNEI. The CDR3: CASSEAPAGWGGELFF.

J is TRBJ1-1 and V is TRBV29-1. The CDR3 covers 13 residues. CDR1 is SQVTM, CDR2 ANQGSEA, per germline. The CDR3 reads CSVASQKGTEAFF.

The chain has TRBV24-1 and TRBJ2-2; TCRdb lists TRBD1, though no DNA is available to test this call. The length of the CDR3 is 17 residues. Germline V CDR1 and CDR2: KGHDR, SFDVKD. The CDR3 is CATSDPATGSNTGELFF.

The rearrangement links TRBV12-3 or TRBV12-4 to TRBJ1-1; with no DNA, the TCRdb D assignment of TRBD1 cannot be verified. CDR3 size: 15 residues. The CDR3 region is CASSLEGAKDTEAFF.

V is TRBV20-1 and J is TRBJ2-7; there is no DNA to check the TCRdb D call of TRBD2. The germline CDR1 and CDR2 sequences are DFQATT and SNEGSKA (reference sequence). This CDR3 is 13 amino acids long. The CDR3 sequence: CSALSGSIYEQYF.

This rearrangement joins TRBV12-3 or TRBV12-4 to TRBJ2-3; the D call of TRBD1 rests on TCRdb alone, since no DNA is present to check it. The CDR3 spans 15 residues. CDR3: CASRRRFTGADTQYF.

V is TRBV21-1 and J is TRBJ2-7; absent DNA, TCRdb's TRBD1 call cannot be checked. TRBV21-1 is termed a pseudogene. The CDR3 runs to 17 residues. The CDR3 loop reads CASSKLRGRGKSHEQYF.

V gene TRBV7-6 combines with J gene TRBJ2-5; TCRdb picks TRBD1, but there is no DNA to check that call. Per germline, CDR1 SGHVS and CDR2 FNYEAQ. This CDR3 has 14 residues. This CDR3 is CASSLDPHRETQYF.

This chain joins TRBV29-1 and TRBJ1-2; with no DNA, the TCRdb D assignment of TRBD1 cannot be verified. Germline V gives CDR1 SQVTM, CDR2 ANQGSEA. The CDR3 totals 13 residues. The chain's CDR3 is CSAKTEGAYGYTF.